A single TCR beta chain is shown here with its context. It lacks a known antigen. No much larger clone is present one base from it, and per-base qualities are unavailable. What the time point label conveys for this sample: baseline before first vaccination. Vaccinee samples came from UK trials COV001 and COV002, including a single-blind randomized controlled phase 2/3 trial of AZD1222 (ChAdOx1 nCoV-19) in healthy adults. For TCRbeta chain sequencing, PBMC samples from trial participants were taken at day 0 and at day 28 after the second dose. Spanning cysteine to phenylalanine, the CDR3 consists of 12 amino acids. Only the CDR3 region is kept as DNA, spanning 36 bases read in frame from base 1. The junction carries 8 bases between V and J, which are trimmed by 4 bases and 6 bases respectively. The germline V gene (reference sequence) specifies SGHKS as CDR1 and YYEKEE as CDR2. These data originate in a study of T cell responses to AZD1222 COVID-19 vaccine (dated by TCRdb to the early 2020s). Regarding the complete study: AZD1222 recipients given second doses at about 4 weeks or at about 12 weeks were pooled, since spike-specific TCR depth and breadth were not found to differ between the two schedules. A total of roughly 240 trial participants underwent TCR sequencing, of whom 207 received two doses of AZD1222 and about 26 received two doses of the MenACWY control vaccine. Enrollment into the trials was organized by age into subgroups of 18-55, 56-69 and 70-plus years, and those subgroups contained approximately 160, 26 and 62 TCR-sequenced participants, respectively. What the work shows at the level of the full study, not this receptor alone: Reportedly, close to half of the unique spike-specific TCRs recognized epitopes lying outside the regions that are mutated in the B.1.351 and B.1.1.7 variants. A significant rise in spike-specific TCR breadth and depth was observed after two AZD1222 doses relative to day 0 and relative to MenACWY recipients. The 56-69-year group was small, and its depth increase did not reach significance, likely because of low power. Because no samples from the day 14 peak response were available, repertoires could be characterized only after the peak T cell response. Participants were mostly white British, with more females than males. The authors suggested clonal diversity may have been underestimated. The whole spike protein was spanned by vaccine-associated CD4 TCRs, and dominant responses were seen in regions 160-218 and 743-854. Only a handful of AZD1222 recipients were SARS-CoV-2 seropositive at baseline, limiting conclusions about previously exposed vaccinees.

The CDR3 regions of human TCRbeta chains were subjected to immunosequencing. The original methods were these. Repertoire TCRs were checked for matches against a reference library of SARS-CoV-2-specific TCRs that had been generated using the MIRA antigen-specificity platform. Breadth was defined as the fraction of unique TCRs that were SARS-CoV-2-associated. Depth was defined as the fraction of total T cells that were SARS-CoV-2-associated. Using the MIRA data, each spike-specific TCR was assigned both to the spike region to which the TCR was reactive and to a CD4 or CD8 class. Log10-transformed breadth and depth values were compared by one-way ANOVA with Sidak's multiple comparisons tests. This is the immuneACCESS table as TCRdb keeps it, with only in-frame sequences that have V and J called. A part of the clones is gone; compared with another copy, unresolved V genes explain less than half, and the rest is unexplained. Clone size and V and J calls were adopted from that table, with D and trimming inferred from the DNA. Present in this sample are about 120,000 clones, roughly 93% of which were seen just once. 2.5% to 3.5% of the sample comes from the top ten.

The source of this sequence is an adult in good health. Source: peripheral blood, taken on day 0 of AZD1222 vaccination. The sequence links TRBV5-5 to TRBJ1-5; the D segment could be TRBD1, given 5 matching bases. The DNA sequence reads TGTGCCAGCAGCACAGGTCTTCAGCCCCAGCATTTT. Its protein is CASSTGLQPQHF.